One TCR beta chain is described in this entry. TCRdb's table, derived via immunoSEQ multiplex PCR, lists solely in-frame clones and lacks some. The profile shows about 110,000 clones, about 89% of them singletons. The sample originates from a study of T cell changes during pregnancy in multiple sclerosis. The sequence derives from a female donor with multiple sclerosis, enrolled in a pregnancy study. The sample in question was peripheral blood, obtained before pregnancy.

CDR3 protein: CASSRTSGNPNDEQFF. The CDR3 bases are TGTGCCAGCAGCCGGACTAGCGGGAATCCAAACGATGAGCAGTTCTTC. The rearrangement links TRBV5-5 to TRBJ2-1; 12 positions agree with TRBD2. Germline CDR1 reads SGHKS; CDR2 reads YYEKEE (reference sequence). V lost 4 bases and J lost 8; bases outside the gene matches: 10. This CDR3 is built from 16 residues.